There are a few counts of the clone carrying this T cell receptor (beta chain). J gave up 2 bases and V 0 bases, and 4 bases lay outside the gene matches. The germline V gene has CDR1 KGHSH and CDR2 LQKENI. This CDR3 has 16 residues. The source of the sample is a study of blood T cell repertoires in COVID-19. Looking at the study overall: COVID-19 samples from acute and convalescent phases originated in the United States, Italy and Spain.

Original analysis: Cell counts per sample came from amplifying reference gene primers. Method: immunoSEQ multiplex PCR; TCRdb's copy keeps in-frame clones and lacks some. D and trimming were read from the DNA, whereas the V and J calls and clone size are those reported in that table. The sample comprises 40,000 or so clones, 70% to 90% of which are singletons, and 5% to 7% rests with the top ten. The TCR originated in a man aged 50 to 60 with active COVID-19. This chain uses TRBV18 with TRBJ2-5; 9 nucleotides align to TRBD2. The material sequenced was peripheral blood. The CDR3 is CASSPPGTSFQETQYF. The CDR3 DNA is TGTGCCAGCTCACCACCGGGGACTAGCTTTCAAGAGACCCAGTACTTC.